The 16 T cell receptor beta chains in this list originate from one sample, sequenced in a study of blood T cell repertoires in COVID-19. TCRdb keeps only in-frame clones here, not all; method: immunoSEQ multiplex PCR. The sample consists of approximately 94,000 clones, about 79% of them appearing once. Material: peripheral blood. These receptors were taken from a man aged 60-69 years with acute or convalescent COVID-19.

V and J are TRBV19 and TRBJ1-1, with D perhaps TRBD1 (6 bases). This CDR3 has 14 residues. Germline assignment: CDR1 LNHDA and CDR2 SQIVND (reference sequence). Trimming left V 7 bases short and J 5 bases short, with 17 bases between. In nucleotides, the CDR3 is TGTGCCAGTACGCCCGGGACAAAGCGGACTGAAGCTTTCTTT. Translated, it gives CASTPGTKRTEAFF. Full variable domain (outside the CDR3, taken from reference TRBV19 and TRBJ1-1): DGGITQSPKYLFRKEGQNVTLSCEQNLNHDAMYWYRQDPGQGLRLIYYSQIVNDFQKGDIAEGYSVSREKKESFPLTVTSAQKNPTAFYLCASTPGTKRTEAFFGQGTRLTVV.

The chain is built from TRBV27 and TRBJ1-5; D is unclear. V was shortened by 6 bases and J by 0 bases, with 18 bases between the two germline ends. This CDR3 has 17 amino acids. Germline V lookup: CDR1 MNHEY, CDR2 SMNVEV (reference sequence). In DNA form, the CDR3 reads TGTGCCAGCAGCGGTGGTTTTGGTGTGTATAGCAATCAGCCCCAGCATTTT. Amino acids: CASSGGFGVYSNQPQHF.

The chain couples TRBV11-2 to TRBJ2-3; D call uncertain. The CDR3 sequence is 13 residues long. In germline, CDR1 is SGHAT, CDR2 FQNNGV. Trimming took off 7 bases at V and 2 bases at J, with 10 bases between the two ends. The CDR3 DNA reads TGTGCCAGCACCGAGTTTCACACAGATACGCAGTATTTT. Protein sequence: CASTEFHTDTQYF. The full variable domain, its missing parts supplied by reference TRBV11-2 and TRBJ2-3, is EAGVAQSPRYKIIEKRQSVAFWCNPISGHATLYWYQQILGQGPKLLIQFQNNGVVDDSQLPKDRFSAERLKGVDSTLKIQPAKLEDSAVYLCASTEFHTDTQYFGPGTRLTVL.

For the CDR3, the DNA is TGTGCCAGCAGCTTAGTACCTCCGGGACTGAGACCCGAAAAACTGTTTTTT. Translating gives CASSLVPPGLRPEKLFF. The chain is built from TRBV7-8 and TRBJ1-4; D is perhaps TRBD1 (5 bases). The CDR3 loop spans 17 amino acids. Germline V gene lookup returns CDR1 SGHVS and CDR2 FQNEAQ. The V end lost 1 base, the J end lost 8 bases, and 20 bases lay between the germline ends.

The rearrangement uses TRBV6-5 and TRBJ2-7; D may be TRBD2 (6 bases). CDR3 length: 14 amino acids. Germline CDR1 is MNHEY and CDR2 is SVGAGI. With 3 bases removed from V and 3 bases from J, the gap between germline ends came to 12 bases. CDR3 in amino acids: CASSYLRGNYEQYF. CDR3 DNA: TGTGCCAGCAGTTATCTTCGGGGGAACTACGAGCAGTACTTC.

The V and J genes are TRBV7-8 and TRBJ2-1; no firm D call. Germline lookup yields CDR1 SGHVS and CDR2 FQNEAQ. Trimming pared 6 bases from V and 0 bases from J, leaving 12 bases between. CDR3 length equals 15 residues. DNA for the CDR3: TGTGCCAGCAGACTCACCGCGAGCTCCTACAATGAGCAGTTCTTC. This codes for CASRLTASSYNEQFF.

The J gene is TRBJ1-6, the V gene TRBV16, with D possibly being TRBD1 (6 bases). The CDR3 covers 15 residues. V lost 1 base and J 5 bases, leaving 9 bases between the germline ends. Germline V CDR1 and CDR2: KGHSY, FQNENV. CDR3 bases: TGTGCCAGCAGCCAATTGGACAGAAATAATTCACCCCTCCACTTT. It yields the protein CASSQLDRNNSPLHF.

CDR3 coding DNA: TGTGCCAGCAGCTCCTCATTTATTCAACTAAGCCAAGAGACCCAGTACTTC. Translated: CASSSSFIQLSQETQYF. The rearrangement links TRBV7-8 to TRBJ2-5, with D uncertain. Trimming removed 4 bases from V and 1 base from J, with 19 bases in between. The germline V gene encodes CDR1 SGHVS and CDR2 FQNEAQ. The CDR3 spans 17 residues.

This chain uses TRBV7-2 with TRBJ1-1, with D perhaps TRBD1 (5 bases). Trimming left V 1 base short and J 6 bases short, with 15 bases between. The V gene's germline CDR1 is SGHTA and CDR2 FQGNSA. This CDR3 region has 15 residues. This CDR3 is CASSLGAGWRAEAFF. CDR3 nucleotide sequence: TGTGCCAGCAGCTTAGGGGCAGGGTGGAGGGCTGAAGCTTTCTTT.

The V and J genes are TRBV6-4 and TRBJ2-2; maybe TRBD1 (6 bases). Per germline, CDR1 MRHNA and CDR2 SNTAGT. V lost 5 bases and J 1 base, leaving 8 bases between the germline ends. The CDR3 runs to 14 residues. CDR3 coding DNA: TGTGCCAGCAGTTTACAGGGGAACACCGGGGAGCTGTTTTTT. Its translation: CASSLQGNTGELFF.

The V gene is TRBV19, the J gene TRBJ2-2; possible D gene TRBD2, 6 bases. The germline V and J ends were trimmed by 3 bases and 1 base, with 6 bases remaining between them. The CDR3 spans 14 residues. Germline loops: CDR1 LNHDA, CDR2 SQIVND (reference sequence). CDR3 DNA: TGTGCCAGTAGTATGGGAGGGAACACCGGGGAGCTGTTTTTT. It codes for CASSMGGNTGELFF. Full variable domain (rest looked up from reference TRBV19 and TRBJ2-2): DGGITQSPKYLFRKEGQNVTLSCEQNLNHDAMYWYRQDPGQGLRLIYYSQIVNDFQKGDIAEGYSVSREKKESFPLTVTSAQKNPTAFYLCASSMGGNTGELFFGEGSRLTVL.

The J gene is TRBJ2-3, the V gene TRBV5-4; 7 positions agree with TRBD1. J lost 2 bases, V lost 4 bases, and 7 bases had no gene match. CDR3 length: 15 residues. CDR1 is SGHNT and CDR2 is YYREEE in the germline V gene (reference sequence). CDR3 amino acids: CASSPGTANTDTQYF. CDR3 DNA: TGTGCCAGCAGCCCCGGGACAGCCAACACAGATACGCAGTATTTT.

This clone was recorded only once. The chain uses TRBV19 and TRBJ2-4; 7 bases are shared with TRBD1. Germline V gene data show CDR1 as LNHDA and CDR2 as SQIVND (reference sequence). The CDR3 extends over 16 amino acids. V lost 1 base and J lost 5; bases outside the gene matches: 8. As DNA, the CDR3 is TGTGCCAGTAGTATAGGTGGCCGGACAGGTCAAAACATTCAGTACTTC. Protein: CASSIGGRTGQNIQYF.

This clone was observed a single time. The rearrangement links TRBV11-2 to TRBJ2-1; 9 nucleotides match TRBD2. The CDR3 spans 15 residues. J gave up 9 bases and V 2 bases, and 8 bases lay outside the gene matches. Germline CDR1 reads SGHAT; CDR2 reads FQNNGV. The CDR3 reads CASSLWLAGRVEQFF. The DNA of the CDR3 is TGTGCCAGCAGCTTATGGCTAGCGGGGAGGGTTGAGCAGTTCTTC.

The CDR3 bases are TGTGCCAGCTCACCATGGGCTCTAACGGTCTCCTACAATGAGCAGTTCTTC. It yields the protein CASSPWALTVSYNEQFF. This chain links TRBV18 with TRBJ2-1, with unresolved D. Between the trimmed V and J ends, which lost 2 bases and 0 bases, there was a span of 14 bases. The V gene's germline CDR1 is KGHSH and CDR2 LQKENI. The CDR3 spans 17 residues.

The chain is built from TRBV7-3 and TRBJ2-6, with 13 bases aligning to TRBD2. CDR1 is SGHTA and CDR2 is FQGTGA in the germline V gene. CDR3 length: 17 amino acids. V lost 5 bases, J lost 0 bases, and 1 base stayed unmatched. The DNA of the CDR3 is TGTGCCAGCAGCAGGACTAGCGGGGGCTCTGGGGCCAACGTCCTGACTTTC. Its translation: CASSRTSGGSGANVLTF.